A selection of T cell receptor beta chains follows, all from one sample in a study of blood T cell repertoires in COVID-19. Sequenced by immunoSEQ multiplex PCR; TCRdb stores in-frame clones only, minus some. This sample has 130,000 to 150,000 clones, with around 90% found just once. The sequenced sample was peripheral blood. The receptors were sampled from a woman aged 45-65 years with acute or convalescent COVID-19. CDR3s include the opening cysteine and the closing phenylalanine or tryptophan. The order of the fields is V gene, CDR3 protein.

>TRBV5-6
CASSLGSGGEQYF
>TRBV5-4
CASSPPLGARPETQYF
>TRBV15
CATSREYQRSYNEQFF
>TRBV10-2
CASSESVGGYNEQFF
>TRBV29-1
CSVEDQGVSGWGYTF
>TRBV24-1
CATSDSDRVVVGNQPQHF
>TRBV10-1
CASSATGWNTEAFF
>TRBV19
CASSMDRDATEAFF
>TRBV6-5
CASSRTGGTEAFF
>TRBV11-2
CASSLLASTDTQYF
>TRBV6-5
CASSYSGLQETQYF
>TRBV19
CASSIDRAGGTTDTQYF
>TRBV7-6
CASSLMGRGGEKLFF
>TRBV19
CASSPTGVYGYTF
>TRBV11-2
CASSAGQLNTEAFF
>TRBV25-1
CASSEYGNTEAFF
>TRBV5-1
CASSPEGQVYEKLFF
>TRBV5-8
CASSLEDRITPQHF
>TRBV5-1
CASSLAPGDERTREQFF
>TRBV19
CASRARAQETQYF
>TRBV4-2
CASSQDRGQAGEDEQFF
>TRBV15
CATRRQGTNQPQHF
>TRBV5-1
CASSLGGQLMYNEQFF
>TRBV24-1
CATGTYSNQPQHF
>TRBV27
CASSNWDRLEYGYTF
>TRBV7-3
CASSPLAEKGDTQYF
>TRBV7-3
CASSLTQGRNTEAFF
>TRBV4-1
CASSQDRASTGELFF
>TRBV5-1
CASSLGQSPYNEQFF
>TRBV5-1
CASSPGQGSYEQYF
>TRBV10-3
CAISDLQGSRAFF
>TRBV6-6
CASSFQDRAFEKLFF
>TRBV5-1
CASSLGRGMNTEAFF
>TRBV6-5
CASSSQGNYGYTF
>TRBV4-1
CASSQAQPGYEQYF
>TRBV20-1
CSATDRGRSSYNEQFF
>TRBV7-9
CASGTTNNEQFF
>TRBV20-1
CSASVGQLSGNTIYF
>TRBV29-1
CSVPRPGEAFF
>TRBV12-2
CASRSLTHQGNQPQHF
>TRBV6-6
CASSRGDILYEQYF
>TRBV24-1
CATSDLFRGNTGELFF
>TRBV2
CASSEQGGGNQPQHF
>TRBV5-4
CASSSGGQGIFEQYF
>TRBV10-1
CATQPGLAGRNEQFF
>TRBV24-1
CATSDFGTPYEQYF
>TRBV7-2
CASSLVGLVDGQFF
>TRBV5-1
CASSSSPGGSETQYF
>TRBV7-3
CASSFSGADTQYF
>TRBV4-1
CASSPQQGRIWEQYF
>TRBV7-9
CASSYQGVSYEQYF
>TRBV3-1/TRBV3-2
CASSQVPAVTYEQYF
>TRBV7-7
CASSCREGELFF
>TRBV5-1
CASSSSGSTGADTQYF
>TRBV3-1/TRBV3-2
CASSQPTSGRQETQYF
>TRBV4-2
CASSQVGQSSGNTIYF
>TRBV7-3
CASSPGTSGPQETQYF
>TRBV5-4
CASSWGLNTGELFF
>TRBV30
CAWSRAGSSTDTQYF